A selection of T cell receptor beta chains follows, all from one sample in a study of blood T cell repertoires in COVID-19. TCRdb's copy holds only in-frame clones and misses some; the assay was immunoSEQ multiplex PCR. The data hold some 190,000 clones, with around 85% observed a single time. Sequences were obtained from peripheral blood. These receptors were taken from a woman in her fifties or sixties with acute or convalescent COVID-19. Both conserved end residues are trimmed from each CDR3. A D gene is named only where the DNA matches it firmly. Not every row has a clone size; where given, it reads once, few, many or a size class.

v_call d_call clone_size cdr3_aa
TRBV28 NA NA ATVSSYEQY
TRBV6-1 TRBD1 once ASSARTGLTYNEQF
TRBV3-1/TRBV3-2 TRBD1 NA ASSQDPLQGDEQF
TRBV5-1 NA NA ASRVLPNEKLF
TRBV2 TRBD1 once ASSQTGFTYGYT
TRBV3-1/TRBV3-2 TRBD2 few ASSQVLLTSVETGELF
TRBV7-2 NA NA ASSLRQDPLYGYT
TRBV10-2 TRBD2 NA ASSEILAGGPTGELF
TRBV19 TRBD2 NA ASSRTSATDTQY
TRBV2 NA NA ASMLGATGNTIY
TRBV15 NA once ATSRGGNYGYT
TRBV28 TRBD1 NA ASSPTGGGGNQPQH
TRBV7-2 TRBD2 NA ASSLEGTSGLAKNIQY
TRBV7-8 NA NA ASSLSRPPRVDTEAF
TRBV30 TRBD1 NA AASGGLSNQPQH
TRBV5-1 TRBD2 NA ASSPGLAGGQTQY
TRBV11-2 NA NA ASSATRQPNEQF
TRBV18 NA once ASSPSRLKGNTIY
TRBV6-5 NA once ASTPLSGNTIY
TRBV28 NA NA ASSKLGGPGNQPQH